The 17 T cell receptor beta chains presented below share a single source sample, sequenced in a study of T cells in tuberculosis. The data were produced by immunoSEQ multiplex PCR, yet TCRdb's version contains in-frame clones alone and is incomplete. The sample lists about 44,000 clones, 90% to 95% occurring once. The material sequenced was PBMCs. These receptors were taken from a donor between 10 and 35 years old with latent tuberculosis or without tuberculosis infection.

The rearrangement links TRBV6-5 to TRBJ2-3, with no clear D. Germline-derived CDR1 and CDR2 are MNHEY and SVGAGI. V was shortened by 6 bases and J by 1 base, with 5 bases between the two germline ends. This CDR3 region has 12 residues. Here the CDR3 reads CASSTGTDTQYF. CDR3 bases: TGTGCCAGCAGCACAGGCACAGATACGCAGTATTTT.

The chain joins TRBV7-8 to TRBJ2-7, with TRBD1 matching 7 bases. With 4 bases clipped from V and 2 bases from J, the junction kept 5 bases outside the gene matches. CDR1 is SGHVS and CDR2 is FQNEAQ in the germline V gene. This CDR3 comprises 14 residues. The DNA of the CDR3 is TGTGCCAGCAGCTCACAGGGGATACCCTACGAGCAGTACTTC. Protein sequence: CASSSQGIPYEQYF.

The rearrangement joins TRBV29-1 to TRBJ1-3; 10 positions match TRBD1. CDR3 size: 14 residues. V dropped 7 bases and J dropped 1; count of bases not matched to a gene: 4. Germline lookup yields CDR1 SQVTM and CDR2 ANQGSEA. This chain's CDR3 is CSAAGQGSGNTIYF. The CDR3 nucleotides read TGCAGCGCCGCGGGACAGGGGTCTGGAAACACCATATATTTT.

The rearrangement links TRBV9 to TRBJ1-2; TRBD1 is a possible D gene (5 bases). Trimming took off 1 base at V and 4 bases at J, with 11 bases between the two ends. The CDR3 extends over 14 amino acids. Germline-derived CDR1 and CDR2 are SGDLS and YYNGEE. For the CDR3, the DNA is TGTGCCAGCAGCGTATCCAGGGAACCCTATGGCTACACCTTC. Its translation: CASSVSREPYGYTF. The full variable domain, completed using reference TRBV9 and TRBJ1-2, is DSGVTQTPKHLITATGQRVTLRCSPRSGDLSVYWYQQSLDQGLQFLIQYYNGEERAKGNILERFSAQQFPDLHSELNLSSLELGDSALYFCASSVSREPYGYTFGSGTRLTVV.

This chain links TRBV5-1 with TRBJ2-3; 13 bases fit TRBD2. There are 16 residues in the CDR3. The V segment lost 6 bases and the J segment 4 bases; nucleotides outside the gene matches: 8. CDR1 is SGHRS, CDR2 YFSETQ, per germline. CDR3 protein: CASNRLAGGQADTQYF. The CDR3 nucleotides are TGCGCCAGCAACAGACTAGCGGGAGGTCAGGCAGATACGCAGTATTTT. The whole variable domain, filled in from reference TRBV5-1 and TRBJ2-3, reads KAGVTQTPRYLIKTRGQQVTLSCSPISGHRSVSWYQQTPGQGLQFLFEYFSETQRNKGNFPGRFSGRQFSNSRSEMNVSTLELGDSALYLCASNRLAGGQADTQYFGPGTRLTVL.

CDR3 region: CATSQGQSFDEQYF. The DNA for the CDR3 is TGTGCCACCAGCCAGGGACAGAGTTTTGACGAGCAGTACTTC. This rearrangement joins TRBV15 to TRBJ2-7, with TRBD1 matching 7 bases. The CDR3 has 14 amino acids. J gave up 5 bases and V 5 bases, and 9 bases lay outside the gene matches. Per the germline V gene, CDR1 is LNHNV and CDR2 is YYDKDF (reference sequence).

The genes are TRBV5-4 and TRBJ2-2; weak D call: TRBD1 (6 bases). V dropped 0 bases and J dropped 5 bases, with 14 bases sitting between them. CDR1 is SGHNT, CDR2 YYREEE, per germline (reference sequence). The length of the CDR3 is 16 residues. CDR3 sequence reads: CASSLEGRTETGELFF. The CDR3 bases are TGTGCCAGCAGCTTGGAGGGACGGACAGAGACCGGGGAGCTGTTTTTT. Looking up the rest from reference TRBV5-4 and TRBJ2-2 gives the full variable domain: ETGVTQSPTHLIKTRGQQVTLRCSSQSGHNTVSWYQQALGQGPQFIFQYYREEENGRGNFPPRFSGLQFPNYSSELNVNALELDDSALYLCASSLEGRTETGELFFGEGSRLTVL.

The CDR3 region has the DNA TGTGCCAGCATGAACGGACTAACGAACACTGAAGCTTTCTTT. The encoded protein is CASMNGLTNTEAFF. The chain is built from TRBV6-1 and TRBJ1-1; no clear D. The V gene's germline CDR1 is MNHNS and CDR2 SASEGT. The CDR3 consists of 14 residues. The V gene lost 7 bases and the J gene lost 1 base, with 13 bases spanning the gap.

This clone was seen just once. The V and J genes are TRBV15 and TRBJ2-1; D is perhaps TRBD1 (6 bases). V was trimmed by 3 bases and J by 6 bases, leaving 18 bases between them. The CDR3 is 16 amino acids. Germline lookup yields CDR1 LNHNV and CDR2 YYDKDF (reference sequence). CDR3: CATSSTRTDKPNEQFF. DNA of the CDR3: TGTGCCACCAGCAGTACTCGGACAGATAAACCCAATGAGCAGTTCTTC.

The J gene is TRBJ2-1, the V gene TRBV5-1; D uncertain. Germline loops: CDR1 SGHRS, CDR2 YFSETQ. The CDR3 is 11 amino acids. The V end was cut by 2 bases, the J end by 10 bases, with 7 bases between. CDR3 in amino acids: CASSFAREQFF. As DNA, the CDR3 is TGCGCCAGCAGCTTCGCCCGGGAGCAGTTCTTC.

V usage is TRBV13 and J usage is TRBJ2-1, with D perhaps TRBD1 (6 bases). CDR1 and CDR2 from the germline V gene are PRHDT and FYEKMQ (reference sequence). Trimming removed 5 bases at V and 5 bases at J, with 16 bases between. The CDR3 spans 15 residues. The CDR3 reads CASSRPTGDDNEQFF. Here the CDR3 DNA reads TGTGCCAGCAGCAGACCGACAGGCGATGACAATGAGCAGTTCTTC.

This chain's CDR3 is CASSRDRGREQYF. In DNA, the CDR3 is TGTGCCAGCAGCCGGGACAGGGGGCGTGAGCAGTACTTC. The genes are TRBV2 and TRBJ2-7, with 12 bases identical to TRBD1. V was clipped by 6 bases and J by 7 bases; unmatched bases: 4. CDR1 is SNHLY and CDR2 is FYNNEI in the germline V gene. CDR3 size: 13 residues.

The CDR3 sequence: CASSEAPAVLGNTIYF. The CDR3 coding sequence is TGTGCCAGCAGTGAAGCGCCGGCGGTACTTGGAAACACCATATATTTT. This rearrangement joins TRBV6-1 to TRBJ1-3; no definite D call. This CDR3 contains 16 residues. Trimming removed 0 bases from V and 3 bases from J, with 12 bases in between. Germline V gives CDR1 MNHNS, CDR2 SASEGT.

This clone was seen a single time. The rearrangement links TRBV5-4 to TRBJ2-2; TRBD1 matches at 12 bases. The V and J ends lost 4 bases and 4 bases, in that order; junction bases with no gene match: 5. This CDR3 comprises 16 residues. Germline V lookup: CDR1 SGHNT, CDR2 YYREEE (reference sequence). CDR3: CASSPGTGGSTGELFF. The CDR3 bases are TGTGCCAGCAGCCCGGGGACAGGGGGCAGCACCGGGGAGCTGTTTTTT.

J is TRBJ2-5 and V is TRBV19; the D is unclear. Per germline, CDR1 LNHDA and CDR2 SQIVND (reference sequence). The length of the CDR3 is 15 residues. V was cut by 2 bases and J by 2 bases, with 12 bases left in between. This chain's CDR3 is CASSITVTQQETQYF. CDR3 in DNA: TGTGCCAGTAGTATAACAGTAACCCAACAAGAGACCCAGTACTTC.

The chain has TRBV15 and TRBJ2-7, with D perhaps TRBD1 (5 bases). Looked up from germline, CDR1 is LNHNV and CDR2 is YYDKDF (reference sequence). V dropped 4 bases and J dropped 5 bases, with 21 bases sitting between them. The CDR3 spans 16 residues. The CDR3, as DNA: TGTGCCACCAGCAAAGCCGCCAGGGCAGGCATCAACGAGCAGTACTTC. Translated, it gives CATSKAARAGINEQYF.

The CDR3, as DNA: TGTGCCAGCAGCCATCTAGGGGCGAATGGGGTCACCGGGGAGCTGTTTTTT. Translated: CASSHLGANGVTGELFF. The genes are TRBV7-3 and TRBJ2-2; weak D call: TRBD1 (5 bases). CDR1 is SGHTA and CDR2 is FQGTGA in the germline V gene. V lost 5 bases, J lost 4 bases, and 20 bases lay in between. CDR3 size: 17 residues.